One and the same sample provided the 14 T cell receptor beta chains below, sequenced in a study of CXCR3-negative and CXCR3-positive naive CD8 T cells (dated by TCRdb to the late 2010s). Study-wide findings and limitations: TRB CDR3s from CXCR3-positive naive cells showed higher hydrophobicity (lower Kidera factor 4), lower energy, and higher strength and volume indices than CXCR3-negative naive cells.

Sequencing used a NextSeq 550. The Human TCR Profiling Kit (MiLaboratory) was used to make UMI-labeled 5' RACE TRB cDNA libraries. TCRdb reprocessed the raw reads; every CDR3 protein sequence is a single record, and DNA is not supplied. The sample table records 90,000 to 100,000 distinct CDR3 sequences. Around 0.99% of the sample belongs to the ten largest clones. These TCRs are of unknown antigen specificity. Sequenced sample: naive CXCR3+ CD8+ T cells from blood. The meaning of the sample's cell subset or site label: CD45RO-CCR7+CD27+CD95- naive CD8+ T cells expressing CXCR3 (TNR3+). The receptors shown here come from a human donor in good health. Some clones in this sample may be carry-over from other donors' samples.

The genes are TRBV7-9 and TRBJ2-2; lacking DNA, the TRBD1 call made by TCRdb goes unchecked. The CDR3 covers 16 residues. Germline V gives CDR1 SEHNR, CDR2 FQNEAQ (reference sequence). CDR3 loop: CASSLQGPINTGELFF.

V is TRBV20-1 and J is TRBJ2-1; TCRdb gives TRBD2 as the D gene, but with no DNA this cannot be confirmed. From germline, CDR1 is DFQATT and CDR2 SNEGSKA (reference sequence). There are 14 residues in the CDR3. This CDR3 reads CSATLAGDYNEQFF.

The chain joins TRBV6-2 or TRBV6-3 to TRBJ2-7; TCRdb selects TRBD2, and the lack of DNA leaves this call unchecked. Per germline, CDR1 MNHEY and CDR2 SVGEGT. CDR3 length: 15 residues. This chain's CDR3 is CASSYSWTLRYEQYF.

V is TRBV4-1 and J is TRBJ2-1. The CDR3 totals 15 residues. Germline CDR1 is MGHRA and CDR2 is YSYEKL. This CDR3 reads CASSQDPWGLNEQFF.

V usage is TRBV29-1 and J usage is TRBJ2-1; TCRdb's assignment of TRBD2 cannot be checked, as there is no DNA. Germline V CDR1 and CDR2: SQVTM, ANQGSEA. The CDR3 has 15 amino acids. This chain's CDR3 is CSVENRPPPTIEQFF.

The chain has TRBV18 and TRBJ2-7. Per germline, CDR1 KGHSH and CDR2 LQKENI. The CDR3 sequence is 17 residues long. CDR3 region: CASSPPSFIVAGYEQYF. Based on the CDR3 plus reference TRBV18 and TRBJ2-7, the full variable domain is NAGVMQNPRHLVRRRGQEARLRCSPMKGHSHVYWYRQLPEEGLKFMVYLQKENIIDESGMPKERFSAEFPKEGPSILRIQQVVRGDSAAYFCASSPPSFIVAGYEQYFGPGTRLTVT.

The chain carries TRBV18 and TRBJ2-1; the TRBD2 assignment by TCRdb is unverifiable without DNA. CDR1 and CDR2 (germline): KGHSH, LQKENI. This CDR3 contains 15 residues. CDR3 amino acids: CASSKAGEAYNEQFF.

V is TRBV6-5 and J is TRBJ1-1; absent DNA, TCRdb's TRBD1 call cannot be checked. This CDR3 is 14 amino acids long. Germline CDR1 MNHEY, CDR2 SVGAGI. This chain's CDR3 is CASSWTGRDTEAFF.

The CDR3 loop is CSVEEFWGTGELFF. The V and J genes are TRBV29-1 and TRBJ2-2. CDR1 and CDR2 from the germline V gene are SQVTM and ANQGSEA. The CDR3 length is 14 residues.

This chain joins TRBV6-6 and TRBJ1-2; TCRdb lists TRBD1, though no DNA is available to test this call. Germline CDR1 reads MNHNY; CDR2 reads SVGAGI (reference sequence). The CDR3 spans 15 residues. The CDR3 protein is CASSYLPGSGYGYTF.

This sequence joins TRBV5-1 and TRBJ1-1; no DNA is available, so the TRBD1 call from TCRdb remains unchecked. The length of the CDR3 is 19 residues. Germline values: CDR1 SGHRS, CDR2 YFSETQ. The CDR3 loop reads CASSSTLFPGQGGNTEAFF.

CDR3 residues: CASSPRQGDSTDTQYF. The rearrangement joins TRBV11-3 to TRBJ2-3; TCRdb calls TRBD1, which cannot be checked without DNA. Germline values: CDR1 SGHNT, CDR2 YENEEA. This CDR3 is built from 16 residues.

The chain joins TRBV7-6 to TRBJ2-1; there is no DNA to check the TCRdb D call of TRBD2. The CDR3 extends over 15 amino acids. Germline CDR1 reads SGHVS; CDR2 reads FNYEAQ. CDR3 sequence reads: CASSLDAGTYNEQFF.

The chain links TRBV4-2 to TRBJ2-3; TCRdb designates TRBD2, a call that cannot be tested without DNA. This CDR3 region has 18 residues. Germline loops: CDR1 LGHNA, CDR2 YNFKEQ. CDR3 sequence: CASSHRITSGGSTDTQYF.